A selection of T cell receptor beta chains follows, all from one sample in a study of blood T cell repertoires in COVID-19. Clones were sequenced by immunoSEQ multiplex PCR, and TCRdb holds only the in-frame ones, with some missing. The table records 65,000 to 70,000 clones, approximately 86% of them present only once. Sequences were obtained from peripheral blood. These receptor sequences come from a woman aged 55-70 years with acute or convalescent COVID-19. The conserved cysteine and the conserved F or W are not part of the CDR3 here. The order of the fields is V gene, J gene, CDR3 protein.

>TRBV5-6|TRBJ2-7
ASSLERLAGVGEQY
>TRBV7-9|TRBJ2-3
ASTQGGGNTDTQY
>TRBV18|TRBJ1-6
ASSKSGEYNSPLH
>TRBV3-1/TRBV3-2|TRBJ2-1
ASSQFSGGYNEQF
>TRBV5-5|TRBJ1-2
ASSSTGFLGYT
>TRBV3-1/TRBV3-2|TRBJ1-1
ASSRLGTEGEAF
>TRBV14|TRBJ1-1
ASSQAWSGAF
>TRBV3-1/TRBV3-2|TRBJ1-2
ASSQGRNYGYT
>TRBV5-6|TRBJ2-5
ASSLGQGYQETQY
>TRBV10-1|TRBJ2-7
ASSEERLKVYEQY
>TRBV5-1|TRBJ2-4
ASSLTSGRGSRAKNIQY
>TRBV28|TRBJ1-2
ASSPKPGTGGLYGYT
>TRBV19|TRBJ1-5
ASSIGPNGQGARRQPQH
>TRBV6-5|TRBJ1-4
ATGTGDEKLF
>TRBV30|TRBJ2-7
AWSGPYLLDRGHEQY
>TRBV5-4|TRBJ2-7
ASSLGTSGRGAYEQY
>TRBV5-4|TRBJ2-3
ASSGGEVKELDTQY
>TRBV19|TRBJ2-1
ASTSTSGTYNEQF
>TRBV5-1|TRBJ1-2
ASSSEQIYGYT
>TRBV7-2|TRBJ2-1
ASSLARGSVEQF
>TRBV29-1|TRBJ1-1
SVGRGAAEAF
>TRBV6-5|TRBJ2-2
ASTTGGNTGELF
>TRBV5-1|TRBJ2-7
ASSFGQDYEQY
>TRBV28|TRBJ2-7
ASSLPRKLHPSHEQY
>TRBV5-5|TRBJ1-2
ASSPSPMGQTGYT
>TRBV3-1/TRBV3-2|TRBJ1-1
ASSQGQGITEAF
>TRBV7-2|TRBJ2-3
ASSGRGQGAADTQY
>TRBV10-3|TRBJ1-2
AISESNRGYGYT
>TRBV10-3|TRBJ1-1
AISEYQGANTEAF
>TRBV7-3|TRBJ2-3
ASSPTSGTQY
>TRBV4-1|TRBJ1-2
ASSQDTGAVTYGYT
>TRBV5-5|TRBJ1-5
ASSWGTGGQPQH
>TRBV12-5|TRBJ1-5
ASGLGAGQPQH
>TRBV29-1|TRBJ1-2
SVERGPGYGYT
>TRBV5-6|TRBJ1-2
ASSPPQGADGYT
>TRBV7-9|TRBJ1-1
ASSSWSAEAF
>TRBV25-1|TRBJ1-6
ASRGPGTDNSPLH
>TRBV30|TRBJ2-5
AWSRRSKETQY
>TRBV5-1|TRBJ1-2
ASSLRRIASGT
>TRBV19|TRBJ2-3
ASSVDGRQTDTQY
>TRBV7-8|TRBJ1-6
ASSPSGNSPLH